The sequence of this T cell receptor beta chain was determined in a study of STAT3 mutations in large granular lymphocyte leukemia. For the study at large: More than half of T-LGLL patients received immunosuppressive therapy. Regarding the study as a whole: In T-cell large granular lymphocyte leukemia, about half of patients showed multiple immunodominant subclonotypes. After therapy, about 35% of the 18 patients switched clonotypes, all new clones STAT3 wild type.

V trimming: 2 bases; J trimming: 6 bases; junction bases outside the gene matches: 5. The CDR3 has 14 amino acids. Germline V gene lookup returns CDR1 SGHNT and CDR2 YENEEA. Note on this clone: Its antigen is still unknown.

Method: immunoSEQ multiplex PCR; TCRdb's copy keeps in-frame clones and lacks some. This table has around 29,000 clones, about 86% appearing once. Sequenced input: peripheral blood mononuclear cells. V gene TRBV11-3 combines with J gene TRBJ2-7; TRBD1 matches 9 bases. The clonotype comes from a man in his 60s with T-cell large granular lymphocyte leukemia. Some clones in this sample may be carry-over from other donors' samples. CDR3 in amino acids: CASSLMDRGGEQYF. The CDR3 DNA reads TGTGCCAGCAGCTTAATGGACAGGGGAGGCGAGCAGTACTTC.